Following are 26 T cell receptor beta chains from one sample sequenced in a study of cytomegalovirus exposure and HLA in healthy donors. Amplification used 60 Vbeta primers and 13 Jbeta primers. Assay: immunoSEQ multiplex PCR; the TCRdb copy retains only in-frame clones and omits some. This table lists approximately 50,000 clones. Input material: PBMCs. Every receptor here comes from a male donor in good health and CMV-seronegative.

The CDR3 nucleotides read TGTGCCAGCAGTTACTCGGCCAGTAGCAATCAGCCCCAGCATTTT. Translation gives CASSYSASSNQPQHF. J is TRBJ1-5 and V is TRBV6-5; D gene unclear. In germline, CDR1 is MNHEY, CDR2 SVGAGI. The CDR3 has 15 amino acids. V gave up 0 bases and J gave up 0 bases, with 6 bases separating them.

The chain is built from TRBV7-9 and TRBJ1-2; D is unclear. V dropped 4 bases and J dropped 3 bases, with 12 bases sitting between them. CDR1 is SEHNR and CDR2 is FQNEAQ in the germline V gene (reference sequence). The CDR3 totals 14 residues. The CDR3 here is CASSSLLEYYGYTF. Here the CDR3 DNA reads TGTGCCAGCAGCTCCCTACTGGAGTACTATGGCTACACCTTC.

This chain joins TRBV6-5 and TRBJ1-2; maybe TRBD1 (6 bases). The CDR3 is made up of 14 amino acids. Per the germline V gene, CDR1 is MNHEY and CDR2 is SVGAGI. V was shortened by 6 bases and J by 8 bases, with 19 bases between the two germline ends. The CDR3 nucleotides are TGTGCCAGCAGGGAGGACGGGACATCGTCAGGCTACACCTTC. Protein product: CASREDGTSSGYTF.

This chain links TRBV30 with TRBJ1-5; TRBD1 aligns across 7 bases. Germline assignment: CDR1 GTSNPN and CDR2 SVGIG (reference sequence). J lost 6 bases, V lost 4 bases, and 15 bases had no gene match. CDR3 size: 16 residues. The CDR3 nucleotides read TGTGCCTGGACCCCCGCGGGGGGGGCAGGGGGTCAGCCCCAGCATTTT. Encoded protein: CAWTPAGGAGGQPQHF.

The chain recombines TRBV7-2 with TRBJ1-2; a weak D match, TRBD1 (5 bases). This CDR3 region has 15 residues. Trimming took off 6 bases at V and 3 bases at J, with 17 bases between the two ends. In germline, CDR1 is SGHTA, CDR2 FQGNSA. The chain's CDR3 is CASRATGGVDYGYTF. In DNA form, the CDR3 reads TGTGCCAGCAGAGCTACCGGGGGGGTGGACTATGGCTACACCTTC.

This chain links TRBV5-1 with TRBJ1-1; D may be TRBD1 (5 bases). The CDR3 consists of 15 residues. Trimming removed 3 bases from V and 3 bases from J, with 15 bases in between. Germline V gene lookup returns CDR1 SGHRS and CDR2 YFSETQ. The CDR3 DNA follows: TGCGCCAGCAGCTCCCCGGATAGGGGCTACACTGAAGCTTTCTTT. Protein sequence: CASSSPDRGYTEAFF.

The J gene is TRBJ1-2, the V gene TRBV4-1; D not resolved. With 0 bases removed from V and 8 bases from J, the gap between germline ends came to 16 bases. Germline values: CDR1 MGHRA, CDR2 YSYEKL. This CDR3 spans 15 amino acids. CDR3 DNA sequence: TGCGCCAGCAGCCAAGATTTGGGATTATCTAGCGGCTACACCTTC. Its translation: CASSQDLGLSSGYTF.

The CDR3, as DNA: TGTGCCAGCTCCCTTGAGACTTACACAGATACGCAGTATTTT. It codes for CASSLETYTDTQYF. V usage is TRBV6-1 and J usage is TRBJ2-3; D not resolved. CDR3 length equals 14 residues. With 8 bases removed from V and 2 bases from J, the gap between germline ends came to 14 bases. The germline gives CDR1 MNHNS, CDR2 SASEGT.

The chain joins TRBV6-1 to TRBJ1-5; perhaps TRBD1 as D (5 bases). The CDR3 loop spans 13 amino acids. The germline V and J ends were trimmed by 7 bases and 6 bases, with 13 bases remaining between them. Germline CDR1 is MNHNS and CDR2 is SASEGT. The CDR3: CASMPGYGQPQHF. CDR3 bases: TGTGCCAGCATGCCAGGGTATGGTCAGCCCCAGCATTTT.

This chain joins TRBV29-1 and TRBJ2-5; TRBD1 agrees at 8 bases. V gave up 4 bases and J gave up 5 bases; unmatched junction bases: 6. The CDR3 extends over 13 amino acids. From germline, CDR1 is SQVTM and CDR2 ANQGSEA. In DNA, the CDR3 is TGCAGCGTTGGTCAGGGGGCGCGGGAGACCCAGTACTTC. This codes for CSVGQGARETQYF.

The chain is built from TRBV13 and TRBJ2-1, with 9 nucleotides matching TRBD2. This CDR3 is 15 amino acids long. Germline assignment: CDR1 PRHDT and CDR2 FYEKMQ (reference sequence). V shed 5 bases and J 10 bases; nucleotides not matched to a gene: 12. CDR3 in DNA: TGTGCCAGCAGCCTGCCGGCTAGCGGGGAGGGCGAGCAGTTCTTC. This gives the protein CASSLPASGEGEQFF.

The chain is built from TRBV5-6 and TRBJ1-2; 9 bases align to TRBD1. Germline V gene sequence: CDR1 SGHDT, CDR2 YYEEEE. Trimming cost V 2 bases and J 4 bases; bases outside gene matches: 3. This CDR3 is 14 amino acids long. CDR3 bases: TGTGCCAGCAGCTTCAGGACAGGGGCCTATGGCTACACCTTC. It translates to CASSFRTGAYGYTF.

Note on this clone: Other DNA variants within this sample encode the same CDR3. The J gene is TRBJ2-3, the V gene TRBV6-1; 14 bases agree with TRBD2. Germline CDR1 and CDR2: MNHNS and SASEGT. With 3 bases clipped from V and 6 bases from J, the junction kept 2 bases outside the gene matches. The CDR3 extends over 15 amino acids. The chain's CDR3 is CASSETSGGADTQYF. The CDR3 bases are TGTGCCAGCAGTGAGACTAGCGGGGGGGCCGATACGCAGTATTTT.

The chain employs TRBV27 and TRBJ2-7; TRBD2 is a possible D gene (5 bases). Germline V gene data show CDR1 as MNHEY and CDR2 as SMNVEV (reference sequence). Trimming cost V 4 bases and J 4 bases, with 20 bases left between them. The CDR3 spans 16 residues. As DNA, the CDR3 is TGTGCCAGCAGTTCGCAAATGGGGTCGGGGTCATACGAGCAGTACTTC. It specifies CASSSQMGSGSYEQYF.

The V gene is TRBV19, the J gene TRBJ2-6; 7 nucleotides agree with TRBD1. After removal of 5 bases from V and 0 bases from J, the junction contained 7 bases not matched to a gene. Germline loops: CDR1 LNHDA, CDR2 SQIVND (reference sequence). This CDR3 has 17 amino acids. CDR3 sequence (DNA): TGTGCCAGTAGTCCACGGGACAGAGACTCTGGGGCCAACGTCCTGACTTTC. It encodes CASSPRDRDSGANVLTF.

V and J are TRBV30 and TRBJ1-5; D is unclear. This CDR3 has 13 amino acids. The V and J ends lost 3 bases and 0 bases respectively, with 6 bases between them. CDR1 is GTSNPN, CDR2 SVGIG, per germline (reference sequence). As DNA, the CDR3 is TGTGCCTGGAGCTTAGATAGCAATCAGCCCCAGCATTTT. It translates to CAWSLDSNQPQHF.

The V and J genes are TRBV10-3 and TRBJ1-1, with TRBD1 identical over 12 bases. The germline gives CDR1 ENHRY, CDR2 SYGVKD. The V segment lost 6 bases and the J segment 4 bases; nucleotides outside the gene matches: 12. The CDR3 covers 17 residues. The CDR3 protein is CAISPGTGGLESTEAFF. DNA for the CDR3: TGTGCCATCAGCCCCGGGACAGGGGGCCTTGAGAGCACTGAAGCTTTCTTT.

The gene calls are TRBV4-2 and TRBJ2-1, with unresolved D. This CDR3 is 12 amino acids long. V was cut by 6 bases and J by 5 bases, with 8 bases left in between. The V gene's germline CDR1 is LGHNA and CDR2 YNFKEQ. The chain's CDR3 is CASRSGDNEQFF. The CDR3, as DNA: TGTGCCAGCAGAAGTGGAGACAATGAGCAGTTCTTC.

The chain combines TRBV5-6 with TRBJ1-4; perhaps TRBD1 as D (6 bases). This CDR3 contains 16 residues. Trimming removed 0 bases at V and 8 bases at J, with 17 bases between. Germline values: CDR1 SGHDT, CDR2 YYEEEE. The CDR3 DNA follows: TGTGCCAGCAGCTTGGGGTGGGACACGATGGGCGAAAAACTGTTTTTT. Translated: CASSLGWDTMGEKLFF.

The chain couples TRBV12-5 to TRBJ1-5; 9 bases are a match to TRBD1. V lost 5 bases to trimming and J lost 2 bases; unmatched junction nucleotides: 7. There are 16 residues in the CDR3. Germline lookup yields CDR1 LGHNT and CDR2 FRNRAP. The CDR3 DNA is TGTGCTAGTGGTCAACCGGGACAGGGCCGCAATCAGCCCCAGCATTTT. Encoded protein: CASGQPGQGRNQPQHF.

The CDR3 coding sequence is TGTGCCAGTAGTTCGAGCGGCGCGGCATTGGATGAGCAGTTCTTC. Encoded protein: CASSSSGAALDEQFF. The chain employs TRBV19 and TRBJ2-1, with D possibly TRBD2 on 5 matching bases. The germline gives CDR1 LNHDA, CDR2 SQIVND (reference sequence). The V gene lost 5 bases and the J gene lost 8 bases, with 19 bases spanning the gap. The CDR3 extends over 15 amino acids. Together with reference TRBV19 and TRBJ2-1, the CDR3 gives the full variable domain: DGGITQSPKYLFRKEGQNVTLSCEQNLNHDAMYWYRQDPGQGLRLIYYSQIVNDFQKGDIAEGYSVSREKKESFPLTVTSAQKNPTAFYLCASSSSGAALDEQFFGPGTRLTVL.

A remark on this clone: Different DNA sequences within this sample yield the same CDR3. The chain carries TRBV4-3 and TRBJ1-2, with a weak D call TRBD1 (5 bases). Deletions cut 11 bases from V and 0 bases from J, with 28 bases between. The CDR3 runs to 18 residues. Germline V gene data show CDR1 as LGHNA and CDR2 as YSLEER. In nucleotides, the CDR3 is TGCGCCTCCAGCCAAGAGCTCCCTCAGGGAGGGACTAACTATGGCTACACCTTC. Amino acids: CASSQELPQGGTNYGYTF.

This sequence joins TRBV27 and TRBJ2-7; maybe TRBD1 (6 bases). V lost 5 bases and J lost 2, with 13 bases in between. The germline CDR1 and CDR2 sequences are MNHEY and SMNVEV (reference sequence). This CDR3 spans 14 amino acids. The CDR3 spells CASSQTGSPYEQYF. CDR3 nucleotide sequence: TGTGCCAGCAGTCAGACAGGTTCACCCTACGAGCAGTACTTC.

V usage is TRBV25-1 and J usage is TRBJ1-1, with D uncertain. The germline V gene has CDR1 MGHDK and CDR2 SYGVNS. Deletions cut 3 bases from V and 4 bases from J, with 9 bases between. The CDR3 loop spans 13 amino acids. The CDR3 loop reads CASSDAGFTEAFF. The CDR3 bases are TGTGCCAGCAGTGATGCAGGCTTCACTGAAGCTTTCTTT.

For the CDR3, the DNA is TGTGCCTGGATGACAGTCCCGAACACTGAAGCTTTCTTT. It translates to CAWMTVPNTEAFF. The genes are TRBV30 and TRBJ1-1; maybe TRBD1 (5 bases). From germline, CDR1 is GTSNPN and CDR2 SVGIG (reference sequence). This CDR3 is built from 13 residues. V was cut by 4 bases and J by 1 base, with 10 bases left in between.

The chain links TRBV4-1 to TRBJ2-7; 10 bases fit TRBD2. The V gene's germline CDR1 is MGHRA and CDR2 YSYEKL. Losses at the gene ends were 0 bases for V and 2 bases for J; bases not matched to a gene: 1. This CDR3 contains 15 residues. CDR3 nucleotide sequence: TGCGCCAGCAGCCAAGACCTAGCGGGGGCCTACGAGCAGTACTTC. This encodes CASSQDLAGAYEQYF.